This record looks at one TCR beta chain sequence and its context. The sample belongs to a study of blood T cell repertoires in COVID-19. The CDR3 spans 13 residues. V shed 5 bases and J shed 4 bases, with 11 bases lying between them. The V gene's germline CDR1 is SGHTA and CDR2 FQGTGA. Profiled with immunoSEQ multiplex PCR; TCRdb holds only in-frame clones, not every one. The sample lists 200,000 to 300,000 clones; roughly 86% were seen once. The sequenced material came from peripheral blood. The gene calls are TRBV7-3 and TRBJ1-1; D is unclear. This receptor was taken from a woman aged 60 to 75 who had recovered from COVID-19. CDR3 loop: CASSPGIGTEAFF. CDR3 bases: TGTGCCAGCAGCCCCGGGATCGGCACTGAAGCTTTCTTT.